Each of the 31 T cell receptor beta chains below was sequenced from the same sample in a study of B cell selection in AIRE deficiency. The data were produced by immunoSEQ multiplex PCR, yet TCRdb's version contains in-frame clones alone and is incomplete. The table lists tens of thousands of clones, around 97% of them singletons, with more than 0.15% in the top ten. Conventional CD4 T cells were sorted as CD4+CD127+ cells. Sequencing was done on a sample of conventional CD4+ T cells sorted from PBMCs. These receptors all stem from a human donor with AIRE deficiency.

In this sample, this clone turned up once. V and J are TRBV6-4 and TRBJ1-6; D is possibly TRBD1 (5 bases). CDR3 length: 13 residues. Germline lookup yields CDR1 MRHNA and CDR2 SNTAGT. Trimming removed 2 bases from V and 9 bases from J, with 8 bases in between. The CDR3 region has the DNA TGTGCCAGCAGTGACGGGGACTTTTCACCCCTCCACTTT. It is translated as CASSDGDFSPLHF.

The V and J genes are TRBV5-1 and TRBJ2-1, with 9 nucleotides matching TRBD1. The V gene end was trimmed by 5 bases and the J gene end by 4 bases; junction bases not matched to a gene: 10. The CDR3 contains 16 residues. CDR1 and CDR2 from the germline V gene are SGHRS and YFSETQ. This CDR3 reads CASRPGTGLTYNEQFF. The CDR3 DNA reads as TGCGCCAGCAGACCCGGGACAGGGTTAACGTACAATGAGCAGTTCTTC. The entire variable domain, with the rest obtained from reference TRBV5-1 and TRBJ2-1, is as follows: KAGVTQTPRYLIKTRGQQVTLSCSPISGHRSVSWYQQTPGQGLQFLFEYFSETQRNKGNFPGRFSGRQFSNSRSEMNVSTLELGDSALYLCASRPGTGLTYNEQFFGPGTRLTVL.

This clone was seen only once. The CDR3 here is CASREGRDEQFF. Here the CDR3 DNA reads TGTGCCAGCAGAGAGGGGCGGGATGAGCAGTTCTTC. The J gene is TRBJ2-1, the V gene TRBV2; D tentatively reads TRBD1 or TRBD2 (5 bases each). Per germline, CDR1 SNHLY and CDR2 FYNNEI. Trimming shortened V by 6 bases and J by 8 bases, and 11 bases separated the two germline ends. The CDR3 extends over 12 amino acids.

This rearrangement joins TRBV11-1 to TRBJ1-2; 7 positions agree with TRBD1. Looked up from germline, CDR1 is SGHAT and CDR2 is FQDESV (reference sequence). After removal of 3 bases from V and 4 bases from J, the junction contained 5 bases not matched to a gene. The CDR3 has 14 amino acids. In DNA form, the CDR3 reads TGTGCCAGCAGCTTTCAGGGGGGGACCTATGGCTACACCTTC. Its protein is CASSFQGGTYGYTF.

This chain joins TRBV19 and TRBJ1-4; 9 bases line up with TRBD1. CDR3 length: 16 residues. J was trimmed by 7 bases and V by 2 bases; bases with no gene match: 8. Germline assignment: CDR1 LNHDA and CDR2 SQIVND (reference sequence). For the CDR3, the DNA is TGTGCCAGTAGTATAATTGGGACAGGGAAGGGTGAAAAACTGTTTTTT. Its translation is CASSIIGTGKGEKLFF.

The chain employs TRBV5-4 and TRBJ2-2; the D gene is possibly TRBD2 (5 bases). Germline CDR1 SGHNT, CDR2 YYREEE (reference sequence). CDR3 length: 15 amino acids. Trimming removed 1 base from V and 5 bases from J, with 12 bases in between. The CDR3: CASSLPGSGTGELFF. For the CDR3, the DNA is TGTGCCAGCAGCTTGCCGGGTTCGGGGACCGGGGAGCTGTTTTTT.

The V call is TRBV28, the J call TRBJ2-1; 8 positions agree with TRBD2. Losses at the gene ends were 6 bases for V and 7 bases for J; bases not matched to a gene: 8. Germline V gene lookup returns CDR1 MDHEN and CDR2 SYDVKM. CDR3 size: 14 residues. Here the CDR3 reads CASRTGTRKNEQFF. DNA for the CDR3: TGTGCCAGCAGGACCGGGACTAGAAAAAATGAGCAGTTCTTC. The whole variable domain, filled in from reference TRBV28 and TRBJ2-1, reads DVKVTQSSRYLVKRTGEKVFLECVQDMDHENMFWYRQDPGLGLRLIYFSYDVKMKEKGDIPEGYSVSREKKERFSLILESASTNQTSMYLCASRTGTRKNEQFFGPGTRLTVL.

The genes are TRBV6-5 and TRBJ2-1, with 8 bases lining up with TRBD2. Germline CDR1 is MNHEY and CDR2 is SVGAGI. V lost 4 bases and J lost 9; bases outside the gene matches: 8. The CDR3 totals 14 residues. In DNA form, the CDR3 reads TGTGCCAGCAGTTTGGGGAGCGGGAGATCTGAGCAGTTCTTC. Encoded protein: CASSLGSGRSEQFF.

This clone was observed a single time. Here the CDR3 reads CASSVGLAASTDTQYF. CDR3 in DNA: TGTGCCAGCAGCGTAGGACTAGCGGCTAGCACAGATACGCAGTATTTT. J is TRBJ2-3 and V is TRBV9; 9 bases agree with TRBD2. The CDR3 runs 16 residues. Germline V gene data show CDR1 as SGDLS and CDR2 as YYNGEE. With 0 bases clipped from V and 0 bases from J, the junction kept 2 bases outside the gene matches.

The chain uses TRBV5-4 and TRBJ2-7, with D possibly TRBD1 on 6 matching bases. V was trimmed by 5 bases and J by 11 bases, leaving 20 bases between them. Germline lookup yields CDR1 SGHNT and CDR2 YYREEE (reference sequence). CDR3 size: 13 residues. In DNA, the CDR3 is TGTGCCAGCAGGCAACAGGGTCTCCTAGGGGAGTACTTC. Its translation: CASRQQGLLGEYF. The full variable domain, with the rest looked up from reference TRBV5-4 and TRBJ2-7, is ETGVTQSPTHLIKTRGQQVTLRCSSQSGHNTVSWYQQALGQGPQFIFQYYREEENGRGNFPPRFSGLQFPNYSSELNVNALELDDSALYLCASRQQGLLGEYFGPGTRLTVT.

V gene TRBV6-1 combines with J gene TRBJ2-1; tentative D call: TRBD2 (5 bases). Germline V lookup: CDR1 MNHNS, CDR2 SASEGT. V was pared by 8 bases and J by 5 bases, with 10 bases between. CDR3 length equals 12 residues. Here the CDR3 DNA reads TGTGCCAGCGGTGGGCGGGACAATGAGCAGTTCTTC. Translation: CASGGRDNEQFF.

The chain has TRBV2 and TRBJ1-1; D is uncertain. V was pared by 2 bases and J by 1 base, with 14 bases between. Germline CDR1 reads SNHLY; CDR2 reads FYNNEI. CDR3 length: 16 amino acids. CDR3 in DNA: TGTGCCAGCAGTGAAACAGCCACAACTGCGAACACTGAAGCTTTCTTT. The encoded protein is CASSETATTANTEAFF.

This chain joins TRBV30 and TRBJ2-7; a possible D gene is TRBD2 (5 bases). Germline CDR1 and CDR2: GTSNPN and SVGIG (reference sequence). CDR3 length: 13 residues. Trimming pared 0 bases from V and 4 bases from J, leaving 10 bases between. CDR3 in amino acids: CAWSVGSSYEQYF. The CDR3 nucleotides are TGTGCCTGGAGTGTAGGGAGCAGTTACGAGCAGTACTTC.

J is TRBJ1-2 and V is TRBV6-5; no definite D call. V shed 5 bases and J shed 8 bases, with 18 bases lying between them. In germline, CDR1 is MNHEY, CDR2 SVGAGI. This CDR3 is 14 amino acids long. CDR3 DNA sequence: TGTGCCAGCAGTATCTGGCCAGGCGGGGAAGGCTACACCTTC. As protein: CASSIWPGGEGYTF.

V and J are TRBV30 and TRBJ2-7; D remains ambiguous. The CDR3 sequence is 11 residues long. Germline CDR1 reads GTSNPN; CDR2 reads SVGIG (reference sequence). V was shortened by 3 bases and J by 4 bases, with 7 bases between the two germline ends. The CDR3 region is CAWRNLYEQYF. CDR3 in DNA: TGTGCCTGGAGGAACCTTTACGAGCAGTACTTC. Together with reference TRBV30 and TRBJ2-7, the CDR3 gives the full variable domain: SQTIHQWPATLVQPVGSPLSLECTVEGTSNPNLYWYRQAAGRGLQLLFYSVGIGQISSEVPQNLSASRPQDRQFILSSKKLLLSDSGFYLCAWRNLYEQYFGPGTRLTVT.

The rearrangement joins TRBV27 to TRBJ2-3; 12 bases are shared with TRBD2. The germline CDR1 and CDR2 sequences are MNHEY and SMNVEV (reference sequence). J was trimmed by 10 bases and V by 4 bases; bases with no gene match: 9. The CDR3 extends over 15 amino acids. Written as DNA, the CDR3 is TGTGCCAGCAGTTCCCCGGGACTAGCGGGTCCCGCGCAGTATTTT. It is translated as CASSSPGLAGPAQYF.

J is TRBJ1-4 and V is TRBV6-5; no clear D gene. The germline gives CDR1 MNHEY, CDR2 SVGAGI. This CDR3 is 14 amino acids long. Between the trimmed V and J ends, which lost 0 bases and 8 bases, there was a span of 10 bases. The DNA of the CDR3 is TGTGCCAGCAGTTACTCGGGGTCCGGGGAAAAACTGTTTTTT. This translates into CASSYSGSGEKLFF.

This sequence joins TRBV7-2 and TRBJ1-1; D is possibly TRBD1 (6 bases). Between the trimmed V and J ends, which lost 5 bases and 5 bases, there was a span of 12 bases. The V gene's germline CDR1 is SGHTA and CDR2 FQGNSA. The CDR3 sequence is 13 residues long. The CDR3, as DNA: TGTGCCAGCAGCACAGGGACGCGAACTGAAGCTTTCTTT. Translating it yields CASSTGTRTEAFF.

The genes are TRBV15 and TRBJ1-4; maybe TRBD1 (5 bases). Germline CDR1 reads LNHNV; CDR2 reads YYDKDF (reference sequence). This CDR3 comprises 16 residues. Trimming took off 1 base at V and 8 bases at J, with 17 bases between the two ends. The CDR3 loop is CATSRGVPRAGEKLFF. CDR3 sequence (DNA): TGTGCCACCAGCAGAGGGGTTCCCAGGGCCGGGGAAAAACTGTTTTTT.

This sequence joins TRBV11-3 and TRBJ1-1; the match to TRBD1 covers 8 bases. After removal of 5 bases from V and 1 base from J, the junction contained 3 bases not matched to a gene. Germline CDR1 is SGHNT and CDR2 is YENEEA. This CDR3 has 14 residues. CDR3 protein: CASSTRGPNTEAFF. CDR3 sequence (DNA): TGTGCCAGCAGCACCAGGGGGCCGAACACTGAAGCTTTCTTT.

This chain links TRBV11-2 with TRBJ2-1, with 12 bases matching TRBD2. Germline lookup yields CDR1 SGHAT and CDR2 FQNNGV. After removal of 2 bases from V and 2 bases from J, the junction contained 7 bases not matched to a gene. This CDR3 is 18 amino acids long. For the CDR3, the DNA is TGTGCCAGCAGCTTACCGAGGAGACTAGCGGGGGCCTACAATGAGCAGTTCTTC. This encodes CASSLPRRLAGAYNEQFF.

The gene calls are TRBV19 and TRBJ2-1; D unclear. V was shortened by 6 bases and J by 5 bases, with 8 bases between the two germline ends. This CDR3 contains 12 residues. CDR1 LNHDA and CDR2 SQIVND come from the germline V gene (reference sequence). The CDR3 loop reads CASRVRDNEQFF. The CDR3, as DNA: TGTGCCAGTAGGGTCCGGGACAATGAGCAGTTCTTC.

This chain connects TRBV28 to TRBJ2-4; D possibly uses TRBD1 or TRBD2 (5 bases each). Germline V gives CDR1 MDHEN, CDR2 SYDVKM. The ends were cut back, 1 base at V and 15 bases at J, with 10 bases in the middle. The CDR3 is 11 amino acids. The CDR3 DNA reads as TGTGCCAGCAGTTTATTGGGGGTCCGGTACTTC. Protein product: CASSLLGVRYF.

This chain joins TRBV28 and TRBJ1-2; no clear D gene. V was shortened by 2 bases and J by 4 bases, with 5 bases between the two germline ends. The CDR3 runs 12 residues. The germline V gene encodes CDR1 MDHEN and CDR2 SYDVKM. The CDR3 bases are TGTGCCAGCAGTTTAGAGGCCTATGGCTACACCTTC. It translates to CASSLEAYGYTF.

In its sample, this clone was seen once. The rearrangement joins TRBV5-6 to TRBJ2-2, with 10 bases lining up with TRBD2. The V gene's germline CDR1 is SGHDT and CDR2 YYEEEE. V lost 0 bases and J lost 4; bases outside the gene matches: 9. The CDR3 extends over 18 amino acids. This CDR3 is CASSLEASGSGVTGELFF. CDR3 DNA: TGTGCCAGCAGCTTGGAAGCTAGCGGGAGTGGCGTCACCGGGGAGCTGTTTTTT. The full variable domain, completed using reference TRBV5-6 and TRBJ2-2, is DAGVTQSPTHLIKTRGQQVTLRCSPKSGHDTVSWYQQALGQGPQFIFQYYEEEERQRGNFPDRFSGHQFPNYSSELNVNALLLGDSALYLCASSLEASGSGVTGELFFGEGSRLTVL.

The rearrangement joins TRBV7-2 to TRBJ2-1; 13 positions agree with TRBD2. From germline, CDR1 is SGHTA and CDR2 FQGNSA. V was clipped by 5 bases and J by 0 bases; unmatched bases: 7. CDR3 length equals 18 residues. In nucleotides, the CDR3 is TGTGCCAGCAGCCCGGGACTAGCGGGAATGGGCTCCTACAATGAGCAGTTCTTC. Translating gives CASSPGLAGMGSYNEQFF.

About this clone itself: Different DNA sequences within this sample yield the same CDR3. V usage is TRBV7-2 and J usage is TRBJ2-7, with D perhaps matching TRBD1 (5 bases). The V gene's germline CDR1 is SGHTA and CDR2 FQGNSA. V was cut by 2 bases and J by 1 base, with 9 bases left in between. CDR3 length: 14 residues. This chain's CDR3 is CASSLTGVSYEQYF. In nucleotides, the CDR3 is TGTGCCAGCAGCTTAACAGGAGTTTCCTACGAGCAGTACTTC.

This chain uses TRBV7-2 with TRBJ1-3; D not resolved. Germline V gives CDR1 SGHTA, CDR2 FQGNSA. CDR3 length: 13 amino acids. The V gene lost 2 bases and the J gene lost 8 bases, with 10 bases spanning the gap. The CDR3 sequence is CASSLTEVHTIYF. The DNA for the CDR3 is TGTGCCAGCAGCTTAACGGAGGTGCACACCATATATTTT.

The J gene is TRBJ2-7, the V gene TRBV27; the D is unclear. There are 12 residues in the CDR3. Germline CDR1 reads MNHEY; CDR2 reads SMNVEV (reference sequence). Trimming cost V 3 bases and J 3 bases, with 6 bases left between them. The CDR3 reads CASSFPGYEQYF. The DNA for the CDR3 is TGTGCCAGCAGTTTTCCAGGCTACGAGCAGTACTTC.

This sequence joins TRBV29-1 and TRBJ1-1, with a tentative D call TRBD1 (6 bases). This CDR3 contains 13 residues. Trimming took off 0 bases at V and 10 bases at J, with 15 bases between the two ends. Germline values: CDR1 SQVTM, CDR2 ANQGSEA. The CDR3 DNA reads as TGCAGCGTTGAAGATCTAGGGACACCTGGAGCTTTCTTT. This encodes CSVEDLGTPGAFF.

This clone was recorded only once. The chain combines TRBV6-5 with TRBJ2-7, with TRBD1 identical over 10 bases. The length of the CDR3 is 15 residues. The V gene's germline CDR1 is MNHEY and CDR2 SVGAGI. The V gene end was trimmed by 6 bases and the J gene end by 1 base; junction bases not matched to a gene: 6. The CDR3 sequence is CASRRRDRGSYEQYF. In DNA, the CDR3 is TGTGCCAGCAGACGCCGGGACAGGGGTTCCTACGAGCAGTACTTC.